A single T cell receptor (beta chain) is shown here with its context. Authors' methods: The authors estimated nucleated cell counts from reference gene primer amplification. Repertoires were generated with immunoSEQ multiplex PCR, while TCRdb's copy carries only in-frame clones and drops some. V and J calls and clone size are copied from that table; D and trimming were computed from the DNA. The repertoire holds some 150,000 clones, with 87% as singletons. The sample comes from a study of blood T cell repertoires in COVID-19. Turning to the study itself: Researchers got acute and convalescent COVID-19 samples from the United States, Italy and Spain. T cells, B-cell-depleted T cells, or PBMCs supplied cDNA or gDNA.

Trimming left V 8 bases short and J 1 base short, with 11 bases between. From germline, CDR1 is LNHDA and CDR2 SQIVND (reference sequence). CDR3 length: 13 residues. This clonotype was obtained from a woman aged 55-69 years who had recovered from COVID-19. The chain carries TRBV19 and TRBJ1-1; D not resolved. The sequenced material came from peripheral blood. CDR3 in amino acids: CASEADRNTEAFF. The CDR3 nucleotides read TGTGCCAGTGAGGCTGATCGGAACACTGAAGCTTTCTTT.